The entry below describes one T cell receptor beta chain. For every donor, a draw yielded about 10 milliliters of peripheral blood. This entry belongs to a study of blood T cells in healthy people across ages. CDR3 length: 12 amino acids. Germline CDR1 is SQVTM and CDR2 is ANQGSEA. Trimming removed 1 base from V and 3 bases from J, with 7 bases in between. For the second PCR, which ran for roughly 6 to 12 cycles, a sample-barcoded 5' primer and a J-beta primer mix were used. Every sample produced at least 2.5 million CDR3-containing paired-end reads. TCRdb reprocessed the 5' RACE reads with MiXCR, giving one entry per CDR3 protein. Among about 1 million distinct CDR3 sequences listed, 25% were seen once. A further study also used this sample, focusing on T cells of mothers and their children. That work contributes: The study obtained over 8 million TCR beta CDR3 reads per mother and about 3 million per child. Across the analysis, no persistent microchimeric T cell clones were detected.

This chain connects TRBV29-1 to TRBJ2-7; D unresolved. Sequencing was performed on blood. The clonotype was recovered from a girl aged 2 to 9 in good health. The CDR3 is CSVEGNGYEQYF. The CDR3, as DNA: TGCAGCGTTGAAGGGAACGGCTACGAGCAGTACTTC.